One sample yielded the 30 T cell receptor beta chains listed below, sequenced in a study of T-cell reconstitution after alpha-beta-depleted transplantation in children (TCRdb year 2016). The method was PCR. The sequencing machine was an Illumina HiSeq 2500. Molecular barcoding was employed in the preparation of TCR libraries, with unique molecular identifiers being used to normalize TCRbeta repertoire quantification. The public reads were reanalyzed by TCRdb: fastp trimming at Q25, MiXCR alignment, in-frame beta chains only. Rows with one shared CDR3 protein collapse into an entry with the most common genes and DNA. The table for this sample lists about 440,000 distinct CDR3 sequences; roughly 44% of them were counted only once. In total, the top ten clones hold about 30% of the sample. Sample treatment or condition, as interpreted from the label and publication: allogeneic hematopoietic cell transplantation with graft depleted of TCRalphabeta T cells and CD19 B cells.

Sample: PBMCs, taken before TCRalphabeta/CD19-depleted stem cell transplant. The receptors stem from a girl aged 2-10 years with aplastic anemia, due to receive a stem cell transplant.

The chain employs TRBV28 and TRBJ2-3; 12 bases align to TRBD2. V lost 6 bases, J lost 6 bases, and 4 bases stayed unmatched. The CDR3 extends over 14 amino acids. The germline V gene has CDR1 MDHEN and CDR2 SYDVKM. The CDR3 region has the DNA TGTGCCAGCAGACTAGCGGGGGGTGGGGATACGCAGTATTTT. This translates into CASRLAGGGDTQYF.

The CDR3 sequence is CASSQDKGLAGTTDTQYF. In nucleotides, the CDR3 is TGTGCCAGCAGCCAAGATAAAGGACTAGCGGGAACTACAGATACGCAGTATTTT. The chain has TRBV3-1 and TRBJ2-3; 12 bases map to TRBD2. The CDR3 runs to 18 residues. The germline CDR1 and CDR2 sequences are LGHDT and YNNKEL (reference sequence). J lost 3 bases, V lost 0 bases, and 7 bases had no gene match.

The chain employs TRBV15 and TRBJ2-3, with 9 bases identical to TRBD2. Germline CDR1 is LNHNV and CDR2 is YYDKDF (reference sequence). Trimming removed 0 bases from V and 1 base from J; junction bases left unmatched: 5. The CDR3 totals 17 residues. The CDR3 is CATSRDGLAGRTDTQYF. For the CDR3, the DNA is TGTGCCACCAGCAGAGATGGTCTAGCGGGGCGCACAGATACGCAGTATTTT.

V usage is TRBV20-1 and J usage is TRBJ2-5; D possibly corresponds to TRBD2 (6 bases). Looked up from germline, CDR1 is DFQATT and CDR2 is SNEGSKA (reference sequence). The CDR3 is 13 residues long. The ends were cut back, 4 bases at V and 3 bases at J, with 12 bases in the middle. This chain's CDR3 is CSANRDFKETQYF. The CDR3 nucleotides are TGCAGTGCTAACCGGGACTTCAAAGAGACCCAGTACTTC.

The V and J genes are TRBV28 and TRBJ2-3; D is ambiguous. The germline V and J ends were trimmed by 7 bases and 6 bases, with 20 bases remaining between them. The germline CDR1 and CDR2 sequences are MDHEN and SYDVKM. The length of the CDR3 is 15 residues. The DNA for the CDR3 is TGTGCCAGCATCCCCGCCGTCCGTACGAGCGATACGCAGTATTTT. Translation: CASIPAVRTSDTQYF.

The V and J genes are TRBV27 and TRBJ1-1; no clear D gene. The CDR3 loop spans 13 amino acids. CDR1 and CDR2 (germline): MNHEY, SMNVEV (reference sequence). V gave up 6 bases and J gave up 4 bases, with 12 bases separating them. CDR3 region: CASSQRLGTEAFF. CDR3 bases: TGTGCCAGCAGCCAAAGGCTTGGCACTGAAGCTTTCTTT.

The genes are TRBV20-1 and TRBJ2-4; 11 bases line up with TRBD1. J gave up 1 base and V 6 bases, and 2 bases lay outside the gene matches. The CDR3 runs to 14 residues. CDR1 DFQATT and CDR2 SNEGSKA come from the germline V gene (reference sequence). The CDR3 loop reads CSARDRGAKNIQYF. CDR3 DNA sequence: TGCAGTGCGCGGGACAGGGGGGCCAAAAACATTCAGTACTTC.

The chain is built from TRBV9 and TRBJ2-2; TRBD1 is a possible D gene (6 bases). Germline CDR1 is SGDLS and CDR2 is YYNGEE. V dropped 4 bases and J dropped 1 base, with 14 bases sitting between them. The CDR3 covers 16 residues. CDR3 sequence (DNA): TGTGCCAGCAGCCTAACGACAGGCTTGAACACCGGGGAGCTGTTTTTT. It encodes CASSLTTGLNTGELFF.

Ten or more counts support this clonotype. J is TRBJ2-1 and V is TRBV18, with 9 bases that match TRBD2. The CDR3 loop spans 17 amino acids. Germline V gives CDR1 KGHSH, CDR2 LQKENI. Trimming cost V 2 bases and J 3 bases; bases outside gene matches: 8. The DNA of the CDR3 is TGTGCCAGCTCACCATTCCAGCGGGAGGTATTCTACAATGAGCAGTTCTTC. This sequence encodes CASSPFQREVFYNEQFF. The complete variable domain, with remaining parts taken from reference TRBV18 and TRBJ2-1, reads NAGVMQNPRHLVRRRGQEARLRCSPMKGHSHVYWYRQLPEEGLKFMVYLQKENIIDESGMPKERFSAEFPKEGPSILRIQQVVRGDSAAYFCASSPFQREVFYNEQFFGPGTRLTVL.

The CDR3 here is CASSFISGRDEQFF. The CDR3 DNA is TGTGCCAGCAGCTTCATTAGCGGGAGGGATGAGCAGTTCTTC. This chain uses TRBV7-9 with TRBJ2-1; TRBD2 agrees at 11 bases. CDR1 SEHNR and CDR2 FQNEAQ come from the germline V gene (reference sequence). J gave up 8 bases and V 3 bases, and 3 bases lay outside the gene matches. The length of the CDR3 is 14 residues.

The chain recombines TRBV6-1 with TRBJ2-3, with D unresolved. Germline V gene data show CDR1 as MNHNS and CDR2 as SASEGT. Trimming removed 2 bases at V and 4 bases at J, with 7 bases between. The CDR3 contains 13 residues. CDR3 sequence: CASSEQPPDTQYF. CDR3 coding DNA: TGTGCCAGCAGTGAACAACCCCCAGATACGCAGTATTTT.

This clonotype has at least ten counts. This rearrangement joins TRBV5-1 to TRBJ2-1; D unclear. CDR1 and CDR2 (germline): SGHRS, YFSETQ. The CDR3 contains 13 residues. V dropped 1 base and J dropped 6 bases, with 8 bases sitting between them. The CDR3 is CASSLNPPNEQFF. DNA of the CDR3: TGCGCCAGCAGCTTGAACCCGCCCAATGAGCAGTTCTTC.

This clonotype has a count of ten or more. J is TRBJ1-5 and V is TRBV27; D call uncertain. CDR3 length: 15 residues. Germline CDR1 and CDR2: MNHEY and SMNVEV (reference sequence). The ends were cut back, 6 bases at V and 0 bases at J, with 12 bases in the middle. CDR3 protein: CASSPVFYSNQPQHF. As DNA, the CDR3 is TGTGCCAGCAGCCCAGTGTTCTATAGCAATCAGCCCCAGCATTTT.

The rearrangement uses TRBV7-3 and TRBJ2-2; the match to TRBD2 covers 10 bases. CDR1 and CDR2 from the germline V gene are SGHTA and FQGTGA. V dropped 2 bases and J dropped 7; count of bases not matched to a gene: 4. The CDR3 is 15 amino acids. CDR3 in amino acids: CASSLYASGGGELFF. DNA for the CDR3: TGTGCCAGCAGCTTATACGCTAGCGGGGGCGGGGAGCTGTTTTTT.

This rearrangement joins TRBV15 to TRBJ2-3; the D gene could be TRBD1 or TRBD2 (5 bases each). V was cut by 6 bases and J by 2 bases, with 21 bases left in between. The germline V gene encodes CDR1 LNHNV and CDR2 YYDKDF (reference sequence). The CDR3 spans 17 residues. The CDR3 sequence is CATRLRRLGTSTDTQYF. In DNA form, the CDR3 reads TGTGCCACCAGGCTCCGGAGACTGGGGACCTCCACAGATACGCAGTATTTT. Full variable domain (remainder filled in from reference TRBV15 and TRBJ2-3): DAMVIQNPRYQVTQFGKPVTLSCSQTLNHNVMYWYQQKSSQAPKLLFHYYDKDFNNEADTPDNFQSRRPNTSFCFLDIRSPGLGDTAMYLCATRLRRLGTSTDTQYFGPGTRLTVL.

This clonotype was seen a single time. J is TRBJ2-7 and V is TRBV29-1; 7 positions match TRBD1. The CDR3 sequence is 14 residues long. Germline CDR1 is SQVTM and CDR2 is ANQGSEA. V lost 6 bases, J lost 0 bases, and 8 bases stayed unmatched. CDR3 sequence (DNA): TGCAGCGTCGCTCCGGACAGGACCTCCTACGAGCAGTACTTC. Translating it yields CSVAPDRTSYEQYF.

The table lists this clonotype with many counts. The chain joins TRBV27 to TRBJ1-5; possible D gene TRBD1, 6 bases. The germline gives CDR1 MNHEY, CDR2 SMNVEV (reference sequence). V was clipped by 6 bases and J by 6 bases, with 24 bases between them. This CDR3 has 17 residues. CDR3 nucleotide sequence: TGTGCCAGCAGCCCTGATCCCGTGGGAGGGGGGGGTCAGCCCCAGCATTTT. Its protein product is CASSPDPVGGGGQPQHF.

This chain connects TRBV27 to TRBJ1-6, with no clear D. V dropped 5 bases and J dropped 0 bases, with 14 bases sitting between them. The V gene's germline CDR1 is MNHEY and CDR2 SMNVEV (reference sequence). The CDR3 consists of 17 residues. The CDR3 region has the DNA TGTGCCAGCAGTCCGGTCGGCGGTTCCTCCTATAATTCACCCCTCCACTTT. Protein sequence: CASSPVGGSSYNSPLHF.

The chain is built from TRBV5-1 and TRBJ2-3; possibly TRBD1 for D (5 bases). The CDR3 covers 15 residues. Germline V CDR1 and CDR2: SGHRS, YFSETQ. Trimming left V 0 bases short and J 0 bases short, with 8 bases between. The CDR3 DNA follows: TGCGCCAGCAGCTTGGAACAGGCGAGCACAGATACGCAGTATTTT. Its protein is CASSLEQASTDTQYF.

This rearrangement joins TRBV20-1 to TRBJ2-1; 8 nucleotides match TRBD2. Looked up from germline, CDR1 is DFQATT and CDR2 is SNEGSKA (reference sequence). After removal of 1 base from V and 8 bases from J, the junction contained 4 bases not matched to a gene. The length of the CDR3 is 13 residues. CDR3 protein: CSARASLADEQFF. CDR3 DNA sequence: TGCAGTGCTAGAGCGTCACTAGCGGATGAGCAGTTCTTC.

This chain connects TRBV28 to TRBJ2-3, with TRBD1 identical over 7 bases. CDR1 and CDR2 from the germline V gene are MDHEN and SYDVKM. There are 16 residues in the CDR3. After removal of 4 bases from V and 3 bases from J, the junction contained 10 bases not matched to a gene. Here the CDR3 DNA reads TGTGCCAGCAGTTCCCCCTACCTACAGGGGACAGATACGCAGTATTTT. This gives the protein CASSSPYLQGTDTQYF.

The chain links TRBV29-1 to TRBJ2-7; TRBD1 might be the D (5 bases). The length of the CDR3 is 12 residues. Germline CDR1 SQVTM, CDR2 ANQGSEA. V lost 6 bases, J lost 7 bases, and 16 bases lay in between. The CDR3 coding sequence is TGCAGCGTATGGGCTTTATCAGGGGAGCAGTACTTC. Protein: CSVWALSGEQYF.

This rearrangement joins TRBV7-6 to TRBJ1-6; D unresolved. Per the germline V gene, CDR1 is SGHVS and CDR2 is FNYEAQ. V lost 3 bases to trimming and J lost 8 bases, with 14 bases between them. The CDR3 runs 15 residues. In DNA form, the CDR3 reads TGTGCCAGCAGCTTTTCCAGAGGTGGGGATTCACCCCTCCACTTT. It encodes CASSFSRGGDSPLHF.

The V gene is TRBV20-1, the J gene TRBJ2-7, with TRBD1 matching 7 bases. This CDR3 contains 15 residues. V trimming: 1 base; J trimming: 4 bases; junction bases outside the gene matches: 10. Germline CDR1 reads DFQATT; CDR2 reads SNEGSKA (reference sequence). The CDR3 bases are TGCAGTGCTAGAGGCCCAGTGAGGGGGCGGTACGAGCAGTACTTC. This encodes CSARGPVRGRYEQYF.

This clonotype was counted only a few times. This chain uses TRBV12-3 or TRBV12-4 with TRBJ1-1; no reliable D call. CDR3 length equals 13 residues. The V end was cut by 2 bases, the J end by 7 bases, with 11 bases between. The CDR3 protein is CASSLLGGGEAFF. The CDR3 DNA is TGTGCCAGCAGTTTATTAGGTGGCGGTGAAGCTTTCTTT.

This CDR3 reads CAWRGTLSNTGELFF. The CDR3 DNA reads as TGTGCCTGGAGGGGAACCCTCTCGAACACCGGGGAGCTGTTTTTT. This chain joins TRBV30 and TRBJ2-2; D ambiguous. Germline V gene sequence: CDR1 GTSNPN, CDR2 SVGIG (reference sequence). CDR3 length: 15 residues. Trimming left V 3 bases short and J 0 bases short, with 11 bases between.

This chain uses TRBV30 with TRBJ2-1, with 8 bases lining up with TRBD2. Trimming at V came to 3 bases and at J to 9 bases, leaving 4 bases not matched to a gene. From germline, CDR1 is GTSNPN and CDR2 SVGIG (reference sequence). The CDR3 consists of 12 residues. As DNA, the CDR3 is TGTGCCTGGAGCCCGACTAGCGTTGAGCAGTTCTTC. Encoded protein: CAWSPTSVEQFF. Full variable domain (rest looked up from reference TRBV30 and TRBJ2-1): SQTIHQWPATLVQPVGSPLSLECTVEGTSNPNLYWYRQAAGRGLQLLFYSVGIGQISSEVPQNLSASRPQDRQFILSSKKLLLSDSGFYLCAWSPTSVEQFFGPGTRLTVL.

This clonotype was recorded many times. The gene calls are TRBV14 and TRBJ2-3; 7 positions agree with TRBD1. CDR1 SGHDN and CDR2 FVKESK come from the germline V gene. V shed 5 bases, J shed 2 bases, and the junction held 10 bases outside the gene matches. The CDR3 has 16 residues. In nucleotides, the CDR3 is TGTGCCAGCAGCAGGCGGACAGGAAGTTTCACAGATACGCAGTATTTT. Translation gives CASSRRTGSFTDTQYF.

This clonotype was observed many times. This chain joins TRBV27 and TRBJ2-3, with 7 bases that match TRBD2. The germline V gene has CDR1 MNHEY and CDR2 SMNVEV (reference sequence). This CDR3 contains 17 residues. V lost 6 bases, J lost 7 bases, and 19 bases stayed unmatched. CDR3: CASSPLLGRESRNTQYF. As DNA, the CDR3 is TGTGCCAGCAGCCCCCTGTTGGGGCGGGAGAGTAGGAATACGCAGTATTTT.

This clonotype was seen only a few times. The V and J genes are TRBV5-1 and TRBJ1-2; 9 bases fit TRBD1. CDR1 SGHRS and CDR2 YFSETQ come from the germline V gene. The ends lost 4 bases at V and 4 bases at J; junction bases unmatched: 8. The CDR3 contains 15 residues. The CDR3 nucleotides read TGCGCCAGCAGCCCTACGACAGGGGGAGGCTATGGCTACACCTTC. The encoded protein is CASSPTTGGGYGYTF. The whole variable domain, filled in from reference TRBV5-1 and TRBJ1-2, reads KAGVTQTPRYLIKTRGQQVTLSCSPISGHRSVSWYQQTPGQGLQFLFEYFSETQRNKGNFPGRFSGRQFSNSRSEMNVSTLELGDSALYLCASSPTTGGGYGYTFGSGTRLTVV.